This TCR beta chain was profiled in a study of shared T cell receptors in the human thymus. Data came from immunoSEQ multiplex PCR; TCRdb stores just in-frame clones and leaves some out. The sample lists some 660,000 clones; 70% to 90% were seen once. V shed 3 bases and J 5 bases; nucleotides not matched to a gene: 7. Germline V lookup: CDR1 KGHSH, CDR2 LQKENI. CDR3 length: 14 residues. This same sample was also part of a study on human thymus T cells. That investigation notes: Infants, healthy and Finnish, who were having corrective surgery for congenital heart defects served as donors. Corrective heart surgery yielded the resections from which the thymus tissue came. What appeared biased in thymic and blood repertoires was the usage of V and J genes. What related research reported was that thymic repertoires overlapped highly among unrelated individuals.

The receptor's source is a boy younger than two with a congenital heart defect. The chain combines TRBV18 with TRBJ2-7; 7 nucleotides line up with TRBD1. The sequencing input was thymocytes. In DNA, the CDR3 is TGTGCCAGCTCACCGGAGACAGGGTCCCACGAGCAGTACTTC. It codes for CASSPETGSHEQYF.